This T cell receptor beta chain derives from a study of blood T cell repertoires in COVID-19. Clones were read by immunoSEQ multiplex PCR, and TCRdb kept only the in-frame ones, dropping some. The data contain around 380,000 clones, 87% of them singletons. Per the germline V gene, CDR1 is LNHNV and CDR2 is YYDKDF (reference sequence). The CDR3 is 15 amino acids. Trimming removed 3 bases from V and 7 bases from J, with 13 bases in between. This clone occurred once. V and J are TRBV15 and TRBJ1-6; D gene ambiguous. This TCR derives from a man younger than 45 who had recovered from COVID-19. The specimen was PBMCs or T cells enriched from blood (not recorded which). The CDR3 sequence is CATSRERRLNSPLHF. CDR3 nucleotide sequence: TGTGCCACCAGCAGGGAGAGGAGGCTGAATTCACCCCTCCACTTT.